The clone carrying this T cell receptor (beta chain) counts as large. Survey-level immunoSEQ sequencing profiled the TCR beta repertoire. Measured with immunoSEQ multiplex PCR; TCRdb has only the in-frame clones, and not every one. The sample has tens of thousands of clones, around 93% seen once. The CDR3 spans 15 residues. The J segment lost 0 bases and the V segment lost 4 bases, leaving 6 bases of the junction unmatched. CDR1 and CDR2 (germline): LGHDT, YNNKEL (reference sequence). Sequenced sample: PBMCs. This receptor was identified in a man between 35 and 55 years old with rheumatoid arthritis. V usage is TRBV3-1 (or the pseudogene TRBV3-2) and J usage is TRBJ2-7; the match to TRBD2 covers 7 bases. CDR3 region: CASSPLADTSYEQYF. Here the CDR3 DNA reads TGTGCCAGCAGCCCCCTAGCGGATACCTCCTACGAGCAGTACTTC.